These 12 T cell receptor beta chains originate from one sample sequenced in a study of T cells in Graves' hyperthyroidism and ophthalmopathy (dated by TCRdb to about 2019). The library was produced with multiplex PCR. Data came from an Illumina HiSeq 2000. TCR beta CDR3 regions were amplified from RNA transcripts. A first-round RT-PCR of the TCR CDR3 used the HTBI primer set with the Qiagen OneStep RT-PCR kit. The public reads were reprocessed in TCRdb via fastp at Q25 and MiXCR, keeping in-frame beta chains. Duplicate CDR3 protein sequences are folded into a single record with the most common DNA and genes. Counted in this sample were approximately 600,000 distinct CDR3 sequences; about 15% of them appeared once. The ten top clones hold over 3.5% of the sample. Sequenced material: blood. These receptors were collected from a woman aged 40-49 years with Graves' ophthalmopathy.

The genes are TRBV7-2 and TRBJ2-5, with D tentatively TRBD2 (7 bases). The CDR3 extends over 13 amino acids. The V end lost 5 bases, the J end lost 4 bases, and 11 bases lay between the germline ends. Germline values: CDR1 SGHTA, CDR2 FQGNSA. This CDR3 reads CASSMRGGETQYF. In nucleotides, the CDR3 is TGTGCCAGCAGCATGAGGGGGGGAGAGACCCAGTACTTC.

This clonotype was detected a few times. This sequence joins TRBV20-1 and TRBJ2-7; D is ambiguous. Trimming removed 1 base from V and 0 bases from J, with 16 bases in between. Germline lookup yields CDR1 DFQATT and CDR2 SNEGSKA (reference sequence). This CDR3 is built from 16 residues. This chain's CDR3 is CSARGAAAPSSYEQYF. DNA for the CDR3: TGCAGTGCTAGAGGGGCCGCGGCCCCCAGCTCCTACGAGCAGTACTTC.

This clonotype came up many times. The CDR3 bases are TGTGCCAGCAGGCCGGGGGGACTTCACACCGGGGAGCTGTTTTTT. It encodes CASRPGGLHTGELFF. The gene calls are TRBV11-2 and TRBJ2-2; TRBD2 matches 7 bases. Germline V gives CDR1 SGHAT, CDR2 FQNNGV. The V segment lost 6 bases and the J segment 3 bases; nucleotides outside the gene matches: 7. The CDR3 length is 15 residues. Supplemented by reference TRBV11-2 and TRBJ2-2, the full variable domain reads EAGVAQSPRYKIIEKRQSVAFWCNPISGHATLYWYQQILGQGPKLLIQFQNNGVVDDSQLPKDRFSAERLKGVDSTLKIQPAKLEDSAVYLCASRPGGLHTGELFFGEGSRLTVL.

This clonotype was detected ten times or more. The chain carries TRBV6-1 and TRBJ1-5, with 7 bases identical to TRBD1. The CDR3 is made up of 15 amino acids. Germline V gene lookup returns CDR1 MNHNS and CDR2 SASEGT. Germline trimming cut 7 bases from V and 4 bases from J; bases unmatched to any gene: 10. The CDR3 loop reads CASTQYGQANQPQHF. The DNA for the CDR3 is TGTGCCAGCACCCAGTACGGACAGGCGAATCAGCCCCAGCATTTT.

The chain uses TRBV28 and TRBJ1-5; 7 nucleotides agree with TRBD1. Germline-derived CDR1 and CDR2 are MDHEN and SYDVKM. Germline trimming cut 6 bases from V and 3 bases from J; bases unmatched to any gene: 5. CDR3 size: 14 residues. Here the CDR3 reads CASSPDRYNQPQHF. The CDR3 nucleotides are TGTGCCAGCAGCCCGGACAGGTACAATCAGCCCCAGCATTTT.

In its sample, this clonotype was seen many times. The chain employs TRBV12-3 or TRBV12-4 and TRBJ2-2; 7 bases fit TRBD1. This CDR3 spans 15 amino acids. The junction had 8 bases not matched to a gene; V was cut back by 5 bases and J by 5 bases. The CDR3 nucleotides are TGTGCCAGCAGTACGGGACAGCTTATTACCGGGGAGCTGTTTTTT. Translated, it gives CASSTGQLITGELFF.

Ten or more counts support this clonotype. The chain has TRBV19 and TRBJ1-1, with 8 nucleotides matching TRBD1. This CDR3 contains 17 residues. Germline lookup yields CDR1 LNHDA and CDR2 SQIVND (reference sequence). Trimming at V came to 7 bases and at J to 0 bases, leaving 13 bases not matched to a gene. The CDR3 is CASIRTGTEILNTEAFF. The CDR3 DNA reads as TGTGCCAGTATCAGGACAGGGACCGAAATCTTGAACACTGAAGCTTTCTTT.

This clonotype was picked up many times. This chain joins TRBV29-1 and TRBJ2-2, with TRBD2 matching over 7 bases. Germline trimming cut 2 bases from V and 4 bases from J; bases unmatched to any gene: 1. The CDR3 has 13 residues. Germline V gene sequence: CDR1 SQVTM, CDR2 ANQGSEA. The CDR3 coding sequence is TGCAGCGTTGAACTAGCGGCCACCGGGGAGCTGTTTTTT. This translates into CSVELAATGELFF.

This clonotype was seen many times. The chain links TRBV7-2 to TRBJ2-5, with 14 bases fitting TRBD2. The V gene end was trimmed by 5 bases and the J gene end by 5 bases; junction bases not matched to a gene: 7. CDR1 SGHTA and CDR2 FQGNSA come from the germline V gene. CDR3 length: 16 amino acids. The CDR3, as DNA: TGTGCCAGCAGCCTCCCTTGGACTAGCGGGAGGGAGACCCAGTACTTC. It yields the protein CASSLPWTSGRETQYF.

The chain carries TRBV12-3 or TRBV12-4 and TRBJ2-2; the D is unclear. The V gene lost 6 bases and the J gene lost 9 bases, with 14 bases spanning the gap. The CDR3 loop spans 13 amino acids. CDR3 nucleotide sequence: TGTGCCAGCAGCCAAGTAGAGAGACGGGAGCTGTTTTTT. Translating it yields CASSQVERRELFF.

This clonotype occurred many times. The chain employs TRBV29-1 and TRBJ2-3; D is perhaps TRBD1 or TRBD2 (5 bases each). The V gene's germline CDR1 is SQVTM and CDR2 ANQGSEA. The CDR3 covers 13 residues. With 7 bases removed from V and 2 bases from J, the gap between germline ends came to 13 bases. The CDR3 coding sequence is TGCAGCGGCACCGGGACCCTCACAGATACGCAGTATTTT. Its translation is CSGTGTLTDTQYF.

This clonotype has at least ten counts. The rearrangement joins TRBV24-1 to TRBJ1-2, with a possible D match to TRBD1 (5 bases). This CDR3 has 13 amino acids. The germline V and J ends were trimmed by 7 bases and 3 bases, with 11 bases remaining between them. Germline CDR1 is KGHDR and CDR2 is SFDVKD. The CDR3 region is CATSPGRDYGYTF. CDR3 DNA: TGTGCCACCAGCCCGGGGCGGGACTATGGCTACACCTTC.